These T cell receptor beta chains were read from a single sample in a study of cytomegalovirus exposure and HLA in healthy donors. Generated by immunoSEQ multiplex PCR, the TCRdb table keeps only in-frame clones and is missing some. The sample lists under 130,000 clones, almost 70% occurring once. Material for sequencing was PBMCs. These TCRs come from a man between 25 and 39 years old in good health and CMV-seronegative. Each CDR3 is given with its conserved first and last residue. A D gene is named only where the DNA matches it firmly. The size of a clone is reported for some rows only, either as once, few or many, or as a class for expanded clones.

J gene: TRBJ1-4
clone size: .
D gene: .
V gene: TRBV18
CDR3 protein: CASSPRQRSAEKLFF
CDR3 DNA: TGTGCCAGCTCACCACGACAGAGATCAGCAGAAAAACTGTTTTTT

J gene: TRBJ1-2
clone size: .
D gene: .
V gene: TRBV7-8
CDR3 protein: CASSLGPDSNYGYTF
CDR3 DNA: TGTGCCAGCAGCTTAGGTCCAGACTCTAACTATGGCTACACCTTC

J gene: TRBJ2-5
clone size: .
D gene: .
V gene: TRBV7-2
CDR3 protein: CASSLQRSGGETQYF
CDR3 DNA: TGTGCCAGCAGCTTGCAGCGCTCGGGCGGGGAGACCCAGTACTTC

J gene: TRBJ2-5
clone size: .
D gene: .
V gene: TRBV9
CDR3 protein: CASSVTPLGETQYF
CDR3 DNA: TGTGCCAGCAGCGTAACCCCTCTCGGAGAGACCCAGTACTTC

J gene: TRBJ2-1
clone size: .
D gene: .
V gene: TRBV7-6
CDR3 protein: CASSPGTGGGDEQFF
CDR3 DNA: TGTGCCAGCAGTCCCGGGACTGGGGGTGGGGATGAGCAGTTCTTC

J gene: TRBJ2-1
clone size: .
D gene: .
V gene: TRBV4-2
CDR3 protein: CASSQDLQRQYNEQFF
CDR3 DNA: TGTGCCAGCAGCCAAGATCTCCAGCGGCAATACAATGAGCAGTTCTTC

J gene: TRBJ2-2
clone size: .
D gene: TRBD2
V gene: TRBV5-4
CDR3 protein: CASSLGLAGFTGELFF
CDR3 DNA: TGTGCCAGCAGCTTGGGACTAGCGGGGTTCACCGGGGAGCTGTTTTTT

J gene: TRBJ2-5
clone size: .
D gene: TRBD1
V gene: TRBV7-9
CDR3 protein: CASSRGNSGQGLETQYF
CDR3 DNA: TGTGCCAGCAGCCGCGGGAACTCCGGACAGGGTCTGGAGACCCAGTACTTC

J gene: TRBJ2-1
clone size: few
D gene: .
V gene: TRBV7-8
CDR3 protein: CASSLEYDRQEFF
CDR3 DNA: TGTGCCAGCAGCTTAGAATATGACAGACAGGAGTTCTTC

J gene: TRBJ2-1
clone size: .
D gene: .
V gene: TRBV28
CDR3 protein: CASSLYSIKQGTLYNEQFF
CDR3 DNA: TGTGCCAGCAGTTTATACTCAATCAAACAGGGAACCCTATACAATGAGCAGTTCTTC

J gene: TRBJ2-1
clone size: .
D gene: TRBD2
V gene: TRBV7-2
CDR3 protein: CASSLGGLAGVQEQFF
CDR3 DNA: TGTGCCAGCAGCTTAGGGGGACTAGCGGGAGTTCAGGAGCAGTTCTTC

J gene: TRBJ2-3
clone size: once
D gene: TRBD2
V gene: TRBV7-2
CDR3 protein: CASSLGFSGRLADTQYF
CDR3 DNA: TGTGCCAGCAGCTTAGGCTTCAGCGGGAGACTCGCAGATACGCAGTATTTT

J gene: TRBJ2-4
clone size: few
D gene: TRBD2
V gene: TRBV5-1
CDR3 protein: CASSGGTSGNKYF
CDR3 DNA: TGCGCCAGCAGCGGCGGGACTAGCGGTAATAAGTACTTC

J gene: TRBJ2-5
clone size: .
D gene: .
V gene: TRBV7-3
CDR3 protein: CASSATVKETQYF
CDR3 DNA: TGTGCCAGCAGCGCGACAGTAAAAGAGACCCAGTACTTC

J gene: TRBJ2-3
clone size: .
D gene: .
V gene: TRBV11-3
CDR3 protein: CASSLTTGTDTQYF
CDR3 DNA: TGTGCCAGCAGCTTAACGACAGGCACAGATACGCAGTATTTT

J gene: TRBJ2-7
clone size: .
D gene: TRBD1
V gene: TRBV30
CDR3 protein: CAWSVLGGTYEQYF
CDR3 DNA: TGTGCCTGGAGTGTACTAGGGGGCACCTACGAGCAGTACTTC

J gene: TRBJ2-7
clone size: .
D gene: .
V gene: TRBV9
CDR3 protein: CASSTSSGGLTYEQYF
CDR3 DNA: TGTGCCAGCAGCACCTCGTCCGGCGGGCTGACCTACGAGCAGTACTTC

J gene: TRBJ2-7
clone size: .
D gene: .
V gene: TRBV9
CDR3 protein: CASSVGDTSYEQYF
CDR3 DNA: TGTGCCAGCAGCGTTGGGGACACTAGCTACGAGCAGTACTTC

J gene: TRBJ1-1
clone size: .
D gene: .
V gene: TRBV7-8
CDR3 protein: CASSLSTGEAFF
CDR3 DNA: TGCGCCAGCAGCTTATCCACGGGTGAAGCTTTCTTT

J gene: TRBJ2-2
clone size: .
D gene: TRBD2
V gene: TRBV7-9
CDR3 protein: CASSLLSGVSLNTGELFF
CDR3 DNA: TGTGCCAGCAGCCTTCTTAGCGGGGTCTCCCTGAACACCGGGGAGCTGTTTTTT

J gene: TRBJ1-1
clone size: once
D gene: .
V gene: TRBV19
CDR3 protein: CASSWSRQLNTEAFF
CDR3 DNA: TGTGCCAGTAGTTGGTCGCGGCAGCTGAACACTGAAGCTTTCTTT

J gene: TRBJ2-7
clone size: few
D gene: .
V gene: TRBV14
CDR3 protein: CASTPGTQTYEQYF
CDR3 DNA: TGTGCCAGCACCCCCGGGACTCAAACCTACGAGCAGTACTTC

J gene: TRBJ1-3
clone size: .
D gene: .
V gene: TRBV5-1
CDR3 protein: CASSLGDSGNTIYF
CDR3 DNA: TGCGCCAGCAGCCTTGGAGACTCTGGAAACACCATATATTTT

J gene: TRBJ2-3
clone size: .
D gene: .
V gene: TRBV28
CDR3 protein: CASSTPTGTRLNTQYF
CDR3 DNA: TGTGCCAGCAGTACCCCGACAGGGACTCGGCTGAATACGCAGTATTTT

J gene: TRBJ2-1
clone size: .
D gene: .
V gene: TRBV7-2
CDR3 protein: CASSFRQDSYNEQFF
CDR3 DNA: TGTGCCAGCAGCTTTCGTCAGGACTCCTACAATGAGCAGTTCTTC

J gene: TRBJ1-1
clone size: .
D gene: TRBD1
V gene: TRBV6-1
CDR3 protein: CASSEGQGAKAEAFF
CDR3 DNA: TGTGCCAGCAGTGAGGGACAGGGGGCTAAGGCTGAAGCTTTCTTT

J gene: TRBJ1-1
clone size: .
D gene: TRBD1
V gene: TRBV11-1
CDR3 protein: CASSDRDRMNTEAFF
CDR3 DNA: TGTGCCAGCAGCGACCGGGACAGGATGAACACTGAAGCTTTCTTT

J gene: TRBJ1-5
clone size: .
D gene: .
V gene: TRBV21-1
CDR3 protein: CASSHGQSRSNGNQPQHF
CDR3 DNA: TGTGCCAGCAGCCACGGACAGAGTCGGAGTAATGGCAATCAGCCCCAGCATTTT

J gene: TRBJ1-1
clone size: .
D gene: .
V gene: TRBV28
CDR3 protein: CASSLSENTEAFF
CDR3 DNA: TGTGCCAGCAGTTTATCAGAGAACACTGAAGCTTTCTTT

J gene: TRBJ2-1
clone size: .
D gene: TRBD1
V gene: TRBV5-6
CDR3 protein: CASSSDPGQGYNEQFF
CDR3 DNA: TGTGCCAGCAGCTCAGACCCGGGACAGGGGTACAATGAGCAGTTCTTC

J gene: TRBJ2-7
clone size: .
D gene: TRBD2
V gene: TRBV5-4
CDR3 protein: CASSRGGGGTSGRSDEQYF
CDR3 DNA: TGTGCCAGCAGCCGTGGAGGAGGGGGGACTAGCGGGAGATCCGACGAGCAGTACTTC

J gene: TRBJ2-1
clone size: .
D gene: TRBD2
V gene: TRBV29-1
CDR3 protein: CSVDSLAGGGSYNEQFF
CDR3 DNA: TGCAGCGTTGACTCCCTAGCGGGAGGCGGGTCCTACAATGAGCAGTTCTTC

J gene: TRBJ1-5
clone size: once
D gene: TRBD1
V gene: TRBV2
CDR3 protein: CASNRRTGTNQPQHF
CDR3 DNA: TGTGCCAGCAACCGTAGGACAGGGACTAATCAGCCCCAGCATTTT

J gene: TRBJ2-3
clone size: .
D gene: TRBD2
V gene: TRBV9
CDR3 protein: CASSVYSGRDTQYF
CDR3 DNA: TGTGCCAGCAGCGTTTATAGCGGGAGGGATACGCAGTATTTT

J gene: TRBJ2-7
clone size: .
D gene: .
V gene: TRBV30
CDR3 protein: CAWSVGGANEQYF
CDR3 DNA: TGCGCCTGGAGTGTAGGCGGGGCCAACGAGCAGTACTTC

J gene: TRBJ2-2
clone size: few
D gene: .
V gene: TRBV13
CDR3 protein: CASSLGRGPAIGELFF
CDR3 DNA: TGTGCCAGCAGCTTAGGGCGGGGGCCCGCGATCGGGGAGCTGTTTTTT

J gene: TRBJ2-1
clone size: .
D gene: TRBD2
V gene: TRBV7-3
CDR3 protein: CASSPRLAGGHEQFF
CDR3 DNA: TGTGCCAGCAGCCCCCGACTAGCGGGAGGTCATGAGCAGTTCTTC

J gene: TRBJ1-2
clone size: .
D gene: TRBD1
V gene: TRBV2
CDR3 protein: CASLGVPGGAKGYTF
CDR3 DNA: TGTGCCAGCCTCGGGGTTCCAGGGGGCGCGAAGGGCTACACCTTC

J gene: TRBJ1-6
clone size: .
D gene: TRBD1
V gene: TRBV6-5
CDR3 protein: CASSTTGGHSPLHF
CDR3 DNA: TGTGCCAGCAGCACCACAGGGGGCCACTCACCCCTCCACTTT

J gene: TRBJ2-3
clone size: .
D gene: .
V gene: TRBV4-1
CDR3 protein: CASSPKYQRGGSTDTQYF
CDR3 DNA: TGCGCCAGCAGCCCCAAATACCAGAGGGGAGGTAGCACAGATACGCAGTATTTT